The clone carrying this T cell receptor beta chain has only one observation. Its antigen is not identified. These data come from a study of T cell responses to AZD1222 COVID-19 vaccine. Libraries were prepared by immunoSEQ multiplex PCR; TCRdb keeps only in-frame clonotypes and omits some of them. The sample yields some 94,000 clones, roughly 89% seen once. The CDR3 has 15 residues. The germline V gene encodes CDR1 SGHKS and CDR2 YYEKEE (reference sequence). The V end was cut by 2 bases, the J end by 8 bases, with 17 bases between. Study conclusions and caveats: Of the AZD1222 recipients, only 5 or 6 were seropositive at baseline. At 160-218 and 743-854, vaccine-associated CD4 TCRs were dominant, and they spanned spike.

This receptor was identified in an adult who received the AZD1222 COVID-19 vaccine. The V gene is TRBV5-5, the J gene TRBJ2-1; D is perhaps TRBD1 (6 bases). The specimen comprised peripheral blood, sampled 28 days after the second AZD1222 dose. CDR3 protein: CASSFFRNRVDEQFF. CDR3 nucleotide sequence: TGTGCCAGCAGCTTTTTTAGGAACAGGGTGGATGAGCAGTTCTTC. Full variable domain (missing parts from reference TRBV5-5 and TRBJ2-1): DAGVTQSPTHLIKTRGQQVTLRCSPISGHKSVSWYQQVLGQGPQFIFQYYEKEERGRGNFPDRFSARQFPNYSSELNVNALLLGDSALYLCASSFFRNRVDEQFFGPGTRLTVL.